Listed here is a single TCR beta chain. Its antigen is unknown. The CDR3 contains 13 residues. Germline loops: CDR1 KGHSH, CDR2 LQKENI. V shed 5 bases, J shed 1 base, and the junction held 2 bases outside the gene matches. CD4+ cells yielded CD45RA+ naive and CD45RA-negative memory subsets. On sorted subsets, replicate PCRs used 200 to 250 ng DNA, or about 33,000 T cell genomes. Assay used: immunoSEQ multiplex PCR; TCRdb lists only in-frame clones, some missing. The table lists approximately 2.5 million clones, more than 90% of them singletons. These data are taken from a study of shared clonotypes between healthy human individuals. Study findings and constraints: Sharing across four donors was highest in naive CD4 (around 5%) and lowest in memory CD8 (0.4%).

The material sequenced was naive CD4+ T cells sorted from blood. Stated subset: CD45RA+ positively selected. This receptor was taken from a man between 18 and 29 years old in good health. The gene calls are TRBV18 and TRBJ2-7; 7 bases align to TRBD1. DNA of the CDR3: TGTGCCAGCTCAACAGGGGATTCCTACGAGCAGTACTTC. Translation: CASSTGDSYEQYF.